This T cell receptor beta chain was captured in a study of neurological immune-mediated disorders. Study-wide findings and caveats: Across subjects, expanded clones had no CDR3 amino acid sequences in common, pointing to private repertoires in all groups.

Time point given: longitudinal time-point 2. Where libraries were unsorted, they were derived from 2 million PBMCs stored at -80 degrees C. This clonotype was seen repeatedly, ten times or more. Its antigen is not known. After removal of 3 bases from V and 6 bases from J, the junction contained 8 bases not matched to a gene. Germline V gene sequence: CDR1 SGDLS, CDR2 YYNGEE. This CDR3 is built from 14 residues. With 10-nucleotide random UMIs included, cDNA was synthesized by 5'RACE. MiXCR, run by TCRdb on the 5' RACE reads, gives a single entry per CDR3 protein. Of under 40,000 distinct CDR3 sequences detected, more than 10% appear once; the ten largest clones hold approximately 2.3%.

V usage is TRBV9 and J usage is TRBJ1-1; 7 bases map to TRBD1. The TCR comes from a woman in her forties in good health. The sequenced material came from PBMCs. CDR3 loop: CASSADPGTAEAFF. In DNA form, the CDR3 reads TGTGCCAGCAGCGCAGACCCCGGGACAGCTGAAGCTTTCTTT.